These T cell receptor beta chains were read from a single sample in a study of shared clonotypes between healthy human individuals. Generated by immunoSEQ multiplex PCR, the TCRdb table keeps only in-frame clones and is missing some. The table includes about 1.9 million clones, just under 95% detected once. Material: naive CD8+ T cells from PBMCs. The source of these receptors is a man between 18 and 29 years old in good health. Some clones in this sample may be carry-over from other donors' samples. Both conserved end residues are part of each CDR3. The D gene is left open where the match is weak. Part of the rows lack a size; the others show once, few, many or a class for expanded clones.

>TRBV6-5|TRBD2|15|NA|TRBJ2-3
CASSYSAGGVDTQYF
TGTGCCAGCAGTTACTCGGCGGGAGGAGTGGATACGCAGTATTTT
>TRBV5-6|NA|12|NA|TRBJ1-1
CASSHVNTEAFF
TGTGCCAGCAGCCACGTGAACACTGAAGCTTTCTTT
>TRBV6-5|NA|15|NA|TRBJ1-2
CASSWAEGANYGYTF
TGTGCCAGCAGTTGGGCGGAGGGAGCTAACTATGGCTACACCTTC
>TRBV7-7|NA|13|NA|TRBJ2-1
CASSLVLNNEQFF
TGTGCCAGCAGCTTAGTGTTAAACAATGAGCAGTTCTTC
>TRBV30|NA|15|NA|TRBJ2-4
CAWREPHWGANIQYF
TGTGCCTGGAGGGAACCCCATTGGGGGGCGAACATTCAGTACTTC
>TRBV19|NA|15|NA|TRBJ1-1
CASSLNSLMNTEAFF
TGTGCCAGCTCCCTGAACAGCCTCATGAACACTGAAGCTTTCTTT
>TRBV13|NA|13|NA|TRBJ1-5
CASSIAGNQPQHF
TGTGCCAGCAGTATTGCCGGCAATCAGCCCCAGCATTTT
>TRBV14|NA|15|NA|TRBJ2-3
CASSQDTSEADTQYF
TGTGCCAGCAGCCAAGATACGTCAGAGGCAGATACGCAGTATTTT
>TRBV19|NA|16|once|TRBJ2-3
CASSTSSPEFTDTQYF
TGTGCCAGTAGTACTTCAAGCCCGGAATTCACAGATACGCAGTATTTT
>TRBV9|TRBD1|15|NA|TRBJ1-5
CASSVGGGDGQPQHF
TGTGCCAGCAGCGTGGGAGGGGGCGACGGACAGCCCCAGCATTTT
>TRBV30|NA|14|NA|TRBJ1-4
CAWSVGGAGEKLFF
TGTGCCTGGAGTGTAGGGGGGGCCGGTGAAAAACTGTTTTTT
>TRBV27|NA|14|NA|TRBJ2-7
CASRARAGFYEQYF
TGTGCCAGCCGAGCACGTGCCGGGTTCTACGAGCAGTACTTC
>TRBV28|NA|14|NA|TRBJ2-3
CASSALPSTDTQYF
TGTGCCAGCAGTGCCCTCCCCAGCACAGATACGCAGTATTTT
>TRBV7-9|NA|14|NA|TRBJ1-2
CASSLGGGNYGYTF
TGTGCCAGCAGCTTAGGCGGCGGGAACTATGGCTACACCTTC
>TRBV9|TRBD2|15|NA|TRBJ2-1
CASSVASSGINEQFF
TGTGCCAGCAGCGTAGCTAGTAGCGGGATAAATGAGCAGTTCTTC
>TRBV7-8|TRBD2|16|NA|TRBJ2-7
CASSLELAVNLYEQYF
TGTGCCAGCAGCTTAGAACTAGCGGTTAACCTCTACGAGCAGTACTTC
>TRBV6-1|TRBD2|15|NA|TRBJ2-7
CASSVRTSGSYEQYF
TGTGCCAGCAGTGTAAGGACTAGCGGGAGTTACGAGCAGTACTTC
>TRBV7-9|NA|14|NA|TRBJ2-7
CASSPGAGTPEQYF
TGTGCCAGCAGCCCCGGGGCCGGGACACCCGAGCAGTACTTC
>TRBV27|NA|13|NA|TRBJ2-3
CASSLSVPDTQYF
TGTGCCAGCAGTTTATCTGTTCCAGATACGCAGTATTTT
>TRBV27|TRBD1|19|NA|TRBJ2-6
CASRNPGTGAPLGANVLTF
TGTGCCAGCAGGAATCCCGGGACAGGGGCTCCTCTGGGGGCCAACGTCCTGACTTTC
>TRBV9|TRBD2|15|NA|TRBJ2-7
CASSIGGLAGDEQYF
TGTGCCAGCAGCATTGGGGGACTAGCGGGTGACGAGCAGTACTTC
>TRBV5-8|NA|14|few|TRBJ2-7
CASSEQGRSETQYF
TGTGCCAGCAGTGAACAAGGGCGGTCGGAGACTCAGTACTTC
>TRBV11-2|NA|15|NA|TRBJ1-2
CASRPGTLIPSGYTF
TGTGCCAGCAGACCCGGGACCCTTATACCGAGTGGCTACACCTTC
>TRBV15|TRBD2|18|once|TRBJ2-3
CATSRDIGERGRADTQYF
TGTGCCACCAGCAGAGATATTGGAGAGCGGGGCAGAGCAGATACGCAGTATTTT
>TRBV7-8|TRBD2|15|NA|TRBJ2-7
CASSPGLAGAYEQYF
TGTGCCAGCAGCCCTGGACTAGCGGGAGCTTACGAGCAGTACTTC
>TRBV5-1|NA|15|NA|TRBJ2-3
CASSSRRTSTDTQYF
TGCGCCAGCAGCTCTAGACGGACTAGCACAGATACGCAGTATTTT
>TRBV27|TRBD1|14|once|TRBJ2-3
CASRITGGADTQYF
TGTGCCAGCAGAATTACAGGGGGCGCAGATACGCAGTATTTT
>TRBV7-9|NA|14|NA|TRBJ2-7
CASSSRDTLYEQYF
TGTGCCAGCAGCTCCCGGGACACCTTATACGAGCAGTACTTC
>TRBV6-5|NA|14|NA|TRBJ1-1
CASSYRYGDTEAFF
TGTGCCAGCAGTTACAGATACGGCGACACTGAAGCTTTCTTT
>TRBV10-3|NA|17|NA|TRBJ2-1
CAISEPTTRLQDNEQFF
TGTGCCATCAGTGAGCCCACGACTAGGCTTCAGGACAATGAGCAGTTCTTC
>TRBV7-2|NA|13|NA|TRBJ1-1
CASSLALHAEAFF
TGTGCCAGCAGCTTAGCGTTGCACGCTGAAGCTTTCTTT
>TRBV29-1|NA|14|NA|TRBJ1-3
CSVLIPVSGNTIYF
TGCAGCGTTCTTATACCGGTTTCTGGAAACACCATATATTTT
>TRBV7-9|NA|14|NA|TRBJ2-7
CASSSAGSRVEQYF
TGTGCCAGCAGCTCCGCCGGATCCCGGGTTGAGCAGTACTTC
>TRBV28|TRBD2|15|NA|TRBJ2-3
CASSIGTSGTDTQYF
TGTGCCAGCTCCATCGGTACTAGCGGCACAGATACGCAGTATTTT
>TRBV7-6|TRBD2|16|NA|TRBJ2-7
CASSLGGLAGGNEQYF
TGTGCCAGCAGCTTAGGGGGACTAGCGGGAGGGAACGAGCAGTACTTC
>TRBV28|NA|13|NA|TRBJ2-7
CASSFRGSHEQYF
TGTGCCAGCAGTTTTAGAGGGTCACACGAGCAGTACTTC
>TRBV10-3|NA|14|NA|TRBJ1-3
CAISEGFSGNTIYF
TGTGCCATCAGTGAGGGGTTCTCTGGAAACACCATATATTTT
>TRBV28|TRBD2|21|NA|TRBJ2-1
CASSLLIVEVISGTAYNEQFF
TGTGCCAGCAGTTTACTGATCGTGGAGGTTATTAGCGGGACTGCCTACAATGAGCAGTTCTTC
>TRBV9|NA|15|NA|TRBJ2-7
CASSVAGGGSYEQYF
TGTGCCAGCAGCGTAGCCGGAGGGGGGAGCTACGAGCAGTACTTC
>TRBV7-3|NA|13|NA|TRBJ2-3
CASSFRETDTQYF
TGTGCCAGCAGCTTTAGGGAAACAGATACGCAGTATTTT
>TRBV6-5|TRBD1|14|NA|TRBJ2-7
CASSYDRVSYEQYF
TGTGCCAGCAGTTACGACAGGGTTTCCTACGAGCAGTACTTC
>TRBV2|NA|15|NA|TRBJ1-2
CASSDFWQGIYGYTF
TGTGCCAGCAGTGATTTTTGGCAGGGGATATATGGCTACACCTTC
>TRBV4-2|NA|17|NA|TRBJ2-1
CASSQDSRFYSYNEQFF
TGTGCCAGCAGCCAGGACAGTCGGTTCTACTCCTACAATGAGCAGTTCTTC
>TRBV6-5|NA|14|NA|TRBJ1-5
CASREGNSNQPQHF
TGTGCCAGCAGGGAGGGAAATAGCAATCAGCCCCAGCATTTT
>TRBV6-5|NA|16|NA|TRBJ2-2
CASSYSRDANTGELFF
TGTGCCAGCAGTTATTCCCGGGACGCCAACACCGGGGAGCTGTTTTTT
>TRBV18|NA|16|NA|TRBJ2-7
CASSTELVERLDEQYF
TGTGCCAGCTCAACCGAACTAGTAGAAAGGCTCGACGAGCAGTACTTC
>TRBV4-1|TRBD2|17|NA|TRBJ2-3
CASSFRPSGMNTDTQYF
TGCGCCAGCAGCTTTAGGCCTAGCGGGATGAATACAGATACGCAGTATTTT
>TRBV30|NA|14|NA|TRBJ2-3
CAWSPIASTDTQYF
TGTGCCTGGAGCCCGATAGCTAGCACAGATACGCAGTATTTT
>TRBV29-1|NA|12|NA|TRBJ2-7
CSVLFNTNEQYF
TGCAGCGTTCTTTTCAACACGAACGAGCAGTACTTC
>TRBV28|NA|16|NA|TRBJ2-7
CASSLERDGPIHEQYF
TGTGCCAGCAGTTTAGAGAGGGACGGGCCGATCCACGAGCAGTACTTC
>TRBV5-1|TRBD1|15|NA|TRBJ2-7
CASSSEPTGFYEQYF
TGCGCCAGCAGCTCGGAACCGACAGGGTTCTACGAGCAGTACTTC
>TRBV6-5|TRBD1|16|NA|TRBJ1-2
CASSYDRATADYGYTF
TGTGCCAGCAGTTACGACAGGGCCACAGCCGACTATGGCTACACCTTC
>TRBV4-2|NA|15|NA|TRBJ2-1
CASSQESVGGYEQFF
TGTGCCAGCAGCCAAGAAAGCGTGGGGGGCTATGAGCAGTTCTTC
>TRBV28|TRBD1|14|NA|TRBJ2-5
CASLPTGWEETQYF
TGTGCCAGCCTTCCGACAGGGTGGGAAGAGACCCAGTACTTC
>TRBV11-2|NA|13|NA|TRBJ2-1
CASISSVNNEQFF
TGTGCCAGCATATCTAGCGTAAACAATGAGCAGTTCTTC
>TRBV2|NA|16|NA|TRBJ1-5
CASSESIPQPNQPQHF
TGTGCCAGCAGTGAAAGCATTCCACAGCCCAATCAGCCCCAGCATTTT
>TRBV7-9|NA|12|NA|TRBJ2-2
CASSLGTGELFF
TGTGCCAGCAGCTTGGGTACCGGGGAGCTGTTTTTT
>TRBV2|NA|11|NA|TRBJ2-2
CATLRTGELFF
TGTGCCACCCTAAGGACCGGGGAGCTGTTTTTT
>TRBV27|NA|18|NA|TRBJ1-2
CASRGLNPPLLTGYGYTF
TGTGCCAGCAGAGGTCTTAACCCCCCTCTTTTAACGGGGTATGGCTACACCTTC